The clone carrying this T cell receptor beta chain was seen a single time. Its antigen remains unknown. These data are taken from a study of graft-versus-host responses after intestinal transplantation. Libraries were prepared by immunoSEQ multiplex PCR; TCRdb keeps only in-frame clonotypes and omits some of them. The sample includes about 88,000 clones, 80% to 95% seen only once; the top ten take over 0.3%. CDR3 length: 13 amino acids. Trimming stripped 4 bases from V and 9 bases from J, with 14 bases between. Germline assignment: CDR1 SGHDT and CDR2 YYEEEE. The V and J genes are TRBV5-6 and TRBJ2-4, with D maybe TRBD1 (5 bases). This clonotype was obtained from a human donor who received an intestinal transplant. This specimen consisted of unstimulated CD4+ T cells sorted from spleen or lymph node cells, obtained before intestinal transplant. CDR3 nucleotide sequence: TGTGCCAGCAGCCCCAGGGCAGCCCCCATTCAGTACTTC. Encoded protein: CASSPRAAPIQYF.